Shown below are 32 T cell receptor beta chains from a single sample sequenced in a study of blood T cell dynamics during melanoma immunotherapy (dated by TCRdb to 2020 to 2021). This specimen's time point label, per the study, means: pre-treatment baseline. Library prep was done by the immunoSEQ multiplex PCR assay. In TCRdb, the immuneACCESS table is reduced to in-frame sequences with V and J assigned. These tables do not hold every clone; where another copy was compared, an unresolved V gene accounts for under half, and the others remain unexplained. The sample yields about 9,600 clones; around 89% were counted once. The ten most abundant clones make up 7.4% of the sample. Sequencing was performed on blood, taken from a patient treated with checkpoint blockade. The source of these receptors is a human donor with melanoma.

The count of this clone is one. The chain employs TRBV28 and TRBJ1-3; no firm D call. The germline V gene encodes CDR1 MDHEN and CDR2 SYDVKM. Trimming removed 5 bases at V and 7 bases at J, with 9 bases between. The CDR3 consists of 12 residues. In DNA, the CDR3 is TGTGCCAGCAGTCCCTTAAGGAACACCATATATTTT. It is translated as CASSPLRNTIYF.

The table lists this clone with a count of one. The chain couples TRBV6-4 to TRBJ2-1; 9 bases fit TRBD2. The CDR3 loop spans 18 amino acids. The V gene end was trimmed by 0 bases and the J gene end by 7 bases; junction bases not matched to a gene: 13. CDR1 is MRHNA and CDR2 is SNTAGT in the germline V gene. CDR3 nucleotide sequence: TGTGCCAGCAGTGACTCCACTTCTCAGGGCGGGGGGGGAAATGAGCAGTTCTTC. This translates into CASSDSTSQGGGGNEQFF.

The chain joins TRBV28 to TRBJ2-3; 8 nucleotides agree with TRBD2. Trimming took 6 bases from V and 2 from J; bases not matched to a gene: 13. The CDR3 is 17 amino acids. From germline, CDR1 is MDHEN and CDR2 SYDVKM. CDR3 sequence (DNA): TGTGCCAGCAGGATCCAAGCGGGAGTTACATCCACAGATACGCAGTATTTT. Translated: CASRIQAGVTSTDTQYF.

This sequence joins TRBV7-9 and TRBJ1-5; 7 bases agree with TRBD1. The J segment lost 3 bases and the V segment lost 8 bases, leaving 7 bases of the junction unmatched. The CDR3 runs 14 residues. The germline gives CDR1 SEHNR, CDR2 FQNEAQ (reference sequence). The CDR3 spells CASATGYYNQPQHF. The CDR3 DNA reads TGTGCCAGCGCGACAGGGTATTACAATCAGCCCCAGCATTTT.

The chain recombines TRBV5-1 with TRBJ2-6, with no clear D. V was pared by 4 bases and J by 0 bases, with 11 bases between. This CDR3 has 16 amino acids. Germline CDR1 reads SGHRS; CDR2 reads YFSETQ. As DNA, the CDR3 is TGCGCCAGCAGCCCACCTACGGGCTCTGGGGCCAACGTCCTGACTTTC. Translation: CASSPPTGSGANVLTF.

The chain recombines TRBV6-1 with TRBJ1-4; 11 nucleotides line up with TRBD1. Germline V gene sequence: CDR1 MNHNS, CDR2 SASEGT. V trimming: 5 bases; J trimming: 8 bases; junction bases outside the gene matches: 4. This CDR3 comprises 14 residues. This chain's CDR3 is CASSSGTGGEKLFF. Written as DNA, the CDR3 is TGTGCCAGCAGTTCCGGGACAGGGGGGGAAAAACTGTTTTTT.

The chain has TRBV27 and TRBJ2-3, with 8 bases aligning to TRBD2. CDR1 and CDR2 from the germline V gene are MNHEY and SMNVEV (reference sequence). This CDR3 has 12 residues. Unmatched junction bases numbered 3, after V lost 8 bases and J lost 5 bases. CDR3 nucleotides: TGTGCCAGCGCCCGGGAGGGAGATACGCAGTATTTT. Translation: CASAREGDTQYF.

The J gene is TRBJ2-7, the V gene TRBV11-2; TRBD2 is a possible D gene (7 bases). The V gene lost 0 bases and the J gene lost 0 bases, with 18 bases spanning the gap. Germline lookup yields CDR1 SGHAT and CDR2 FQNNGV. The CDR3 runs to 18 residues. The CDR3 sequence: CASSLDFAGALTSYEQYF. The CDR3, as DNA: TGTGCCAGCAGCTTAGATTTCGCGGGGGCCCTTACCTCCTACGAGCAGTACTTC.

V gene TRBV7-6 combines with J gene TRBJ2-2; D is undetermined. There are 11 residues in the CDR3. With 3 bases removed from V and 8 bases from J, the gap between germline ends came to 4 bases. Germline-derived CDR1 and CDR2 are SGHVS and FNYEAQ. The CDR3 reads CASSFYGELFF. In DNA, the CDR3 is TGTGCCAGCAGCTTTTATGGGGAGCTGTTTTTT.

The chain employs TRBV10-1 and TRBJ2-1; D might be TRBD1 (5 bases). V was trimmed by 3 bases and J by 2 bases, leaving 11 bases between them. The CDR3 length is 15 residues. CDR1 and CDR2 (germline): WNHNN, SYGVQD (reference sequence). The CDR3: CASSDYRSPYNEQFF. CDR3 coding DNA: TGCGCCAGCAGTGACTACAGGAGCCCCTACAATGAGCAGTTCTTC.

The rearrangement joins TRBV11-2 to TRBJ2-1, with TRBD2 identical over 10 bases. Germline V lookup: CDR1 SGHAT, CDR2 FQNNGV. The V gene end was trimmed by 5 bases and the J gene end by 3 bases; junction bases not matched to a gene: 7. This CDR3 contains 16 residues. This CDR3 reads CASSPTRLAGYNEQFF. In nucleotides, the CDR3 is TGTGCCAGCAGCCCAACCCGACTAGCGGGCTACAATGAGCAGTTCTTC.

The chain uses TRBV2 and TRBJ2-7, with D unresolved. Germline assignment: CDR1 SNHLY and CDR2 FYNNEI. V lost 1 base to trimming and J lost 4 bases, with 5 bases between them. The CDR3 extends over 12 amino acids. This CDR3 reads CASSEVYYEQYF. The CDR3 DNA follows: TGTGCCAGCAGTGAAGTATATTACGAGCAGTACTTC.

The CDR3, as DNA: TGTGCCTGGACCGGGGGGGGGAGAGTCACTGAAGCTTTCTTT. This sequence encodes CAWTGGGRVTEAFF. V usage is TRBV30 and J usage is TRBJ1-1; tentative D call: TRBD1 (5 bases). The length of the CDR3 is 14 residues. Trimming took 4 bases from V and 4 from J, leaving 16 bases between them. From germline, CDR1 is GTSNPN and CDR2 SVGIG (reference sequence).

The chain is built from TRBV10-3 and TRBJ2-7, with D tentatively TRBD2 (6 bases). Trimming shortened V by 6 bases and J by 5 bases, and 14 bases separated the two germline ends. Germline CDR1 reads ENHRY; CDR2 reads SYGVKD. The CDR3 extends over 13 amino acids. The CDR3 sequence is CAISQSRENEQYF. The CDR3 DNA is TGTGCCATCAGCCAAAGCCGGGAGAACGAGCAGTACTTC.

This chain joins TRBV6-5 and TRBJ2-2; no clear D. Germline CDR1 and CDR2: MNHEY and SVGAGI. CDR3 length: 12 amino acids. Trimming stripped 6 bases from V and 2 bases from J, with 4 bases between. CDR3 residues: CASRRNTGELFF. The CDR3 DNA reads TGTGCCAGCAGACGAAACACCGGGGAGCTGTTTTTT.

This rearrangement joins TRBV28 to TRBJ1-5, with a possible D match to TRBD1 (6 bases). The CDR3 is 12 residues long. V lost 10 bases and J lost 6, with 13 bases in between. Germline lookup yields CDR1 MDHEN and CDR2 SYDVKM. Written as DNA, the CDR3 is TGTGCCAACGGGGGGGGGCTTCAGCCCCAGCATTTT. Amino acids: CANGGGLQPQHF.

The V and J genes are TRBV2 and TRBJ2-5; D gene unclear. Trimming took off 4 bases at V and 1 base at J, with 13 bases between the two ends. The CDR3 length is 15 residues. The germline V gene encodes CDR1 SNHLY and CDR2 FYNNEI. CDR3: CASSVTGEPQETQYF. The CDR3 DNA reads as TGTGCCAGCAGTGTGACTGGGGAACCCCAAGAGACCCAGTACTTC.

Here the CDR3 reads CASSPLAGAHEQYF. The CDR3 nucleotides are TGTGCCAGCAGTCCACTAGCGGGAGCACACGAGCAGTACTTC. This chain joins TRBV6-6 and TRBJ2-7, with 11 bases identical to TRBD2. V lost 5 bases to trimming and J lost 5 bases; unmatched junction nucleotides: 5. Germline V lookup: CDR1 MNHNY, CDR2 SVGAGI (reference sequence). This CDR3 region has 14 residues.

This chain uses TRBV21-1 with TRBJ2-7; the tabulated D call, TRBD2, remains unverified against the DNA. TRBV21-1 has pseudogene status. This CDR3 is 15 amino acids long. CDR3 nucleotide sequence: TGTGCCAGCAGCAGGGGGGAGGGGGAGTCCTACGAGCAGTACTTC. Translating it yields CASSRGEGESYEQYF.

The sample holds a few counts of this clone. J is TRBJ1-2 and V is TRBV2, with a weak D call TRBD1 (5 bases). The length of the CDR3 is 11 residues. V was pared by 8 bases and J by 3 bases, with 7 bases between. Germline loops: CDR1 SNHLY, CDR2 FYNNEI. In DNA form, the CDR3 reads TGTGCCAGCGGACAAGACTATGGCTACACCTTC. This codes for CASGQDYGYTF.

This clone was recorded once. The J gene is TRBJ2-5, the V gene TRBV10-3; D not certain. V was cut by 3 bases and J by 0 bases, with 20 bases left in between. CDR3 length: 18 residues. Germline loops: CDR1 ENHRY, CDR2 SYGVKD. CDR3 nucleotides: TGTGCCATCAGTGATTCCTCGTGGCAGGCCCATGACCAAGAGACCCAGTACTTC. Its protein is CAISDSSWQAHDQETQYF.

The chain carries TRBV6-6 and TRBJ1-5; 7 bases map to TRBD1. V shed 2 bases and J 6 bases; nucleotides not matched to a gene: 4. Germline-derived CDR1 and CDR2 are MNHNY and SVGAGI (reference sequence). CDR3 length equals 14 residues. The CDR3 sequence: CASSYVTGAQPQHF. In DNA form, the CDR3 reads TGTGCCAGCAGTTACGTTACAGGGGCTCAGCCCCAGCATTTT.

As DNA, the CDR3 is TGTGCCAGCACCCTCCGGGACACTCCCCTGGAGCAGTACTTC. Translating gives CASTLRDTPLEQYF. The rearrangement links TRBV7-9 to TRBJ2-7; a weak D match, TRBD1 (6 bases). The CDR3 length is 14 residues. Germline V gene sequence: CDR1 SEHNR, CDR2 FQNEAQ (reference sequence). Trimming left V 7 bases short and J 7 bases short, with 20 bases between.

As DNA, the CDR3 is TGTGCCAGCAGCGGGGTAGCGGGAGGGGACACCGGGGAGCTGTTTTTT. It yields the protein CASSGVAGGDTGELFF. This sequence joins TRBV11-1 and TRBJ2-2; 11 bases are a match to TRBD2. CDR1 and CDR2 from the germline V gene are SGHAT and FQDESV (reference sequence). The CDR3 contains 16 residues. V shed 5 bases and J 3 bases; nucleotides not matched to a gene: 5.

This clone has a single count. The chain joins TRBV7-9 to TRBJ2-1; 14 nucleotides line up with TRBD2. Trimming removed 5 bases from V and 3 bases from J; junction bases left unmatched: 9. This CDR3 has 18 amino acids. Germline V lookup: CDR1 SEHNR, CDR2 FQNEAQ (reference sequence). In DNA, the CDR3 is TGTGCCAGCAGCCAGACTAGCGGGAGGGTCCCCTACTACAATGAGCAGTTCTTC. Translating it yields CASSQTSGRVPYYNEQFF.

The chain links TRBV14 to TRBJ2-4; 10 nucleotides align to TRBD1. Germline CDR1 and CDR2: SGHDN and FVKESK. With 4 bases clipped from V and 0 bases from J, the junction kept 3 bases outside the gene matches. The CDR3 runs to 16 residues. In DNA form, the CDR3 reads TGTGCCAGCAGCCCCGGGACAGGGGTAGCCAAAAACATTCAGTACTTC. It is translated as CASSPGTGVAKNIQYF.

The chain couples TRBV6-6 to TRBJ1-2; no reliable D call. Germline V gene lookup returns CDR1 MNHNY and CDR2 SVGAGI (reference sequence). With 6 bases removed from V and 3 bases from J, the gap between germline ends came to 5 bases. The CDR3 covers 11 residues. The CDR3 protein is CASRGDYGYTF. CDR3 in DNA: TGTGCCAGCAGGGGAGACTATGGCTACACCTTC.

The chain links TRBV5-1 to TRBJ2-1; no definite D call. The CDR3 runs to 15 residues. Trimming took off 4 bases at V and 6 bases at J, with 17 bases between the two ends. Looked up from germline, CDR1 is SGHRS and CDR2 is YFSETQ. The CDR3 spells CASSSGSTPSNEQFF. In DNA form, the CDR3 reads TGCGCCAGCAGCAGTGGTAGCACCCCTTCCAATGAGCAGTTCTTC.

The gene calls are TRBV6-1 and TRBJ1-1; D is possibly TRBD1 (5 bases). The CDR3 extends over 13 amino acids. Germline CDR1 is MNHNS and CDR2 is SASEGT. The ends were cut back, 6 bases at V and 4 bases at J, with 12 bases in the middle. CDR3 in DNA: TGTGCCAGCAGACAACAGGTTCGCACTGAAGCTTTCTTT. Protein product: CASRQQVRTEAFF.

CDR3 sequence reads: CASSQEVGGETQYF. The CDR3, as DNA: TGTGCCAGCAGCCAAGAAGTAGGAGGGGAGACCCAGTACTTC. The chain joins TRBV4-2 to TRBJ2-5; D may be TRBD2 (6 bases). The germline V gene encodes CDR1 LGHNA and CDR2 YNFKEQ. This CDR3 region has 14 residues. V shed 0 bases and J shed 5 bases, with 10 bases lying between them.

V is TRBV6-8 and J is TRBJ2-7; no clear D. Germline V gene lookup returns CDR1 MNHGY and CDR2 SAAAGT. CDR3 size: 13 residues. Trimming stripped 6 bases from V and 9 bases from J, with 18 bases between. This CDR3 is CASSANRDSRQYF. DNA for the CDR3: TGTGCCAGCAGCGCCAACCGCGATTCTAGGCAGTACTTC.

The gene calls are TRBV5-1 and TRBJ1-6, with TRBD1 matching 7 bases. The CDR3 is 16 residues long. V shed 4 bases and J 5 bases; nucleotides not matched to a gene: 9. Per germline, CDR1 SGHRS and CDR2 YFSETQ. CDR3 in amino acids: CASSENPGQNNSPLHF. CDR3 sequence (DNA): TGCGCCAGCAGCGAAAACCCGGGACAGAATAATTCACCCCTCCACTTT. Drawing the rest from reference TRBV5-1 and TRBJ1-6, the complete variable domain is KAGVTQTPRYLIKTRGQQVTLSCSPISGHRSVSWYQQTPGQGLQFLFEYFSETQRNKGNFPGRFSGRQFSNSRSEMNVSTLELGDSALYLCASSENPGQNNSPLHFGNGTRLTVT.